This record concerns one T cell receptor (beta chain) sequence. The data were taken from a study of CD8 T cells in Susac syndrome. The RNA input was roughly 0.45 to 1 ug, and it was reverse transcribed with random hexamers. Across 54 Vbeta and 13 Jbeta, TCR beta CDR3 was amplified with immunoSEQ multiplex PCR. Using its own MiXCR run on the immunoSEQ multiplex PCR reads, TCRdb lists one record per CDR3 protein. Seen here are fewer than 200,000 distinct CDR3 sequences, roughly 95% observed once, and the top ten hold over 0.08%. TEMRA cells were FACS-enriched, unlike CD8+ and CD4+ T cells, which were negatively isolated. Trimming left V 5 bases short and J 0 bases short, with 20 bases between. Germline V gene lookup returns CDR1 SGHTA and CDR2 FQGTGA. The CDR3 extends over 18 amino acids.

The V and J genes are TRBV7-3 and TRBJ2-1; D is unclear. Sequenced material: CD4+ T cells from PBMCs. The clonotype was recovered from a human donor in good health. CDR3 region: CASSKGPPTLSSYNEQFF. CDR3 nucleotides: TGTGCCAGCAGCAAAGGGCCACCAACTTTAAGCTCCTACAATGAGCAGTTCTTC.